The clone carrying this T cell receptor (beta chain) was recorded a few times. The antigen remains undetermined. Libraries were prepared by immunoSEQ multiplex PCR; TCRdb keeps only in-frame clonotypes and omits some of them. The table has some 69,000 clones, approximately 92% seen once. This record belongs to a study of graft-versus-host responses after intestinal transplantation. Looking at the study overall: Every recipient had anti-thymocyte globulin induction and about three years of tacrolimus plus steroids. Study-level points and caveats: The authors found GvH clones in recipient marrow, some appearing first in ileum or blood. After transplant, early declines in HvG clones were associated with peak levels of circulating GvH clones. Allografts of patients with graft-donor T cell macrochimerism showed high graft-versus-host to host-versus-graft clone ratios.

This CDR3 has 14 amino acids. V was cut by 1 base and J by 4 bases, with 10 bases left in between. Germline loops: CDR1 MGHRA, CDR2 YSYEKL. This chain uses TRBV4-1 with TRBJ1-1; D not resolved. Sequencing was performed on bone marrow, taken around 720 days after intestinal transplantation. This TCR was recovered from a human patient who received an intestinal transplant, so some T cells may come from the graft donor. DNA of the CDR3: TGCGCCAGCAGCCAAGGCGGCAGCTTCACTGAAGCTTTCTTT. Protein product: CASSQGGSFTEAFF.